This entry features one T cell receptor (beta chain) sequence. Its antigen remains unidentified. The V gene's germline CDR1 is SGHAT and CDR2 FQNNGV. CDR3 length equals 15 residues. Between the trimmed V and J ends, which lost 1 base and 1 base, there was a span of 10 bases. Individual cDNA molecules received unique molecular identifiers. From the 5' RACE reads, TCRdb called clonotypes with MiXCR, one entry per CDR3 protein. The sample includes approximately 79,000 distinct CDR3 sequences, over 10% seen only once; the top ten take around 1.2%. These data belong to a study of early T cells in non-severe SARS-CoV-2 infection. About the study: Investigators sequenced bulk RNA drawn from unsorted whole blood, and chains remained unpaired. Study-level points and caveats: Anti-spike CD8 responses were favored in VDJdb matching, and private and CD4 specificities were missed.

The clonotype was recovered from an adult who was a healthcare worker with PCR-confirmed SARS-CoV-2 infection or an uninfected control (not recorded which). Source material: whole blood. This chain uses TRBV11-2 with TRBJ2-5, with D possibly being TRBD2 (6 bases). The DNA of the CDR3 is TGTGCCAGCAGCTTAGGCGCGGGACTCCAAGAGACCCAGTACTTC. Its protein product is CASSLGAGLQETQYF. Complete variable domain (other parts from reference TRBV11-2 and TRBJ2-5): EAGVAQSPRYKIIEKRQSVAFWCNPISGHATLYWYQQILGQGPKLLIQFQNNGVVDDSQLPKDRFSAERLKGVDSTLKIQPAKLEDSAVYLCASSLGAGLQETQYFGPGTRLLVL.